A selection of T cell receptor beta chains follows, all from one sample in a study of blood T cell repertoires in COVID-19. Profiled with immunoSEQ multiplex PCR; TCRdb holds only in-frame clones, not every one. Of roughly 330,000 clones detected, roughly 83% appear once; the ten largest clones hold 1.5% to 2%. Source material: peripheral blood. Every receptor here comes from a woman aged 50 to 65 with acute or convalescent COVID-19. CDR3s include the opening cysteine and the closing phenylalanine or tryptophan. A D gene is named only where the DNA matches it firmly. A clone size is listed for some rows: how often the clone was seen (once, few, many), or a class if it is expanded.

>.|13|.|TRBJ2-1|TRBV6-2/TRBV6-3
TGTGCCAGCAGTTACTCGAGTGGGCTAGAGCAGTTCTTC
CASSYSSGLEQFF
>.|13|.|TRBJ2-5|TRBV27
TGTGCCAGCAGTTTGGTGGCCCAAGAGACCCAGTACTTC
CASSLVAQETQYF
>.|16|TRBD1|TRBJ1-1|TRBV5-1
TGCGCCAGCAGCTTGGGGGGAGCAGGGGGTCCCCCTGAAGCTTTCTTT
CASSLGGAGGPPEAFF
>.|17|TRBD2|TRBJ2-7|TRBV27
TGTGCCAGCAGTTTCCGACTAGCGGGAGACTATGAGCACGAGCAGTACTTC
CASSFRLAGDYEHEQYF
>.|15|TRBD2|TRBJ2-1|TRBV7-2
TGTGCCAGCAGCCCCGGGACTAGCGGGAGTAATGAGCAGTTCTTC
CASSPGTSGSNEQFF
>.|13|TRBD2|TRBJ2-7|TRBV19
TGTGCCAGTAACAGCGGGAGAGGGTACGAGCAGTACTTC
CASNSGRGYEQYF
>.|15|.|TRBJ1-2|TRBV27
TGTGCCAGCAGTTTATACCCAGCAGGAAACTATGGCTACACCTTC
CASSLYPAGNYGYTF
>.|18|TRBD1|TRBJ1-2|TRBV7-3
TGTGCCAGCAGCTTGTTTGGGACAGGTGCAGCTGGGGACTATGGCTACACCTTC
CASSLFGTGAAGDYGYTF
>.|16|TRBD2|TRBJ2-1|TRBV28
TGTGCCAGCAGTTCTGCCGGACTAGCGGGAGTAAATGAGCAGTTCTTC
CASSSAGLAGVNEQFF
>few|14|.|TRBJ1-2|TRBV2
TGTGCCAGCAAGGTGTTCTTGGATGACAGCTTCTCCACCTTC
CASKVFLDDSFSTF
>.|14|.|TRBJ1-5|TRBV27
TGTGCCAGCAGTTTGGCAGGGTTAGATCAGCCCCAGCATTTT
CASSLAGLDQPQHF
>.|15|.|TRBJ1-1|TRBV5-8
TGTGCCAGCAGCTTCGGCGGAAGCATGAACACTGAAGCTTTCTTT
CASSFGGSMNTEAFF
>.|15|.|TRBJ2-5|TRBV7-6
TGTGCCAGCACCTCCAAGCGGCTCACCCAAGAGACCCAGTACTTC
CASTSKRLTQETQYF
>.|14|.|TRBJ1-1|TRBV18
TGTGCCAGCTCACCATCGGGGGGGAGTACTGAAGCTTTCTTT
CASSPSGGSTEAFF
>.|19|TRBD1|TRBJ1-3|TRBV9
TGTGCCAGCAGCCCCGTATTGGGACAGAAAAGGTACTCTGGAAACACCATATATTTT
CASSPVLGQKRYSGNTIYF
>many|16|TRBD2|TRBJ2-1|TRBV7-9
TGTGCCAGCAGCTTATTTACGGGAGGATTGATTTTTGAGCAGTTCTTC
CASSLFTGGLIFEQFF
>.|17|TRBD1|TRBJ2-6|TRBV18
TGTGCCAGCTCGCCACGGGGACAGTCCTCTGGGGCCAACGTCCTGACTTTC
CASSPRGQSSGANVLTF
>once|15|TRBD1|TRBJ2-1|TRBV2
TGTGCCAGCAGCGCTCCGGGACAGGGGTACAATGAGCAGTTCTTC
CASSAPGQGYNEQFF
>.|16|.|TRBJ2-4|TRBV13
TGTGCCAGCAGCTCTACCGTCAGGGTAGGCAAAAACATTCAGTACTTC
CASSSTVRVGKNIQYF
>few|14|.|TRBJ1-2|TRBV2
TGTGCCACCCTACAGGGTGGGAATAACTATGGCTACACCTTC
CATLQGGNNYGYTF
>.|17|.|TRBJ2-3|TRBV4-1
TGCGCCAGCAGCCAAGATTCTTGGCGAGCCCGGGGAGATACGCAGTATTTT
CASSQDSWRARGDTQYF
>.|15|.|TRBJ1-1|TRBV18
TGTGCCAGCTCCCCCGGGGGGTCTGCGACCCCTGAAGCTTTCTTT
CASSPGGSATPEAFF
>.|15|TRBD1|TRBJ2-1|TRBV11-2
TGTGCCAGCAGCGAAGGGACAGGAACCTACAATGAGCAGTTCTTC
CASSEGTGTYNEQFF
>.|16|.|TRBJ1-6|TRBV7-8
TGTGCCAGCAGCTCCTCTATGACAGCCTTTAATTCACCCCTCCACTTT
CASSSSMTAFNSPLHF